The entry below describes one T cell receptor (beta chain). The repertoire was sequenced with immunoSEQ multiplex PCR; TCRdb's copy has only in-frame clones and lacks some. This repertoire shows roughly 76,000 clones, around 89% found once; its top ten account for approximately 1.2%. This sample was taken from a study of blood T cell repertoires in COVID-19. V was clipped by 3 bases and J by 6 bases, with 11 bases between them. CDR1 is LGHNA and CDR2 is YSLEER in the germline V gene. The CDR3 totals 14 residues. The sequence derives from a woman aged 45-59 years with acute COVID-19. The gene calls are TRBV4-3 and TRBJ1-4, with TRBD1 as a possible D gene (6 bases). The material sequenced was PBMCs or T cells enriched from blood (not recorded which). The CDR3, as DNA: TGCGCCAGCAGCCAGTATGCAGGGGATGAAAAACTGTTTTTT. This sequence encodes CASSQYAGDEKLFF.